Below, 15 T cell receptor beta chains from the same sample are listed, as sequenced in a study of response to subunit inactivated influenza vaccine. One entry per CDR3 protein, called by TCRdb with MiXCR from the RT-PCR reads. The table has approximately 520,000 distinct CDR3 sequences, 16% seen once; the top ten hold roughly 3.1%. The source was CD4+ T cells sorted from PBMCs, collected less than 25 months after vaccination. These receptors were collected from a man between 50 and 70 years old who received an inactivated influenza vaccine.

At least ten counts were recorded for this clonotype. The chain carries TRBV4-2 and TRBJ2-7, with D tentatively TRBD1 or TRBD2 (5 bases each). Germline V gene data show CDR1 as LGHNA and CDR2 as YNFKEQ. There are 15 residues in the CDR3. The ends were cut back, 0 bases at V and 2 bases at J, with 11 bases in the middle. The CDR3 here is CASSQDKGRPYEQYF. CDR3 DNA sequence: TGTGCCAGCAGCCAAGATAAGGGACGGCCCTACGAGCAGTACTTC.

This clonotype was counted a few times. This rearrangement joins TRBV7-8 to TRBJ2-7; unclear D gene. V was trimmed by 5 bases and J by 2 bases, leaving 13 bases between them. CDR3 size: 14 residues. CDR1 is SGHVS, CDR2 FQNEAQ, per germline. The CDR3 region has the DNA TGTGCCAGCAGCACCCGGACGGAGACCTACGAGCAGTACTTC. It yields the protein CASSTRTETYEQYF.

The rearrangement joins TRBV4-3 to TRBJ1-4; perhaps TRBD1 as D (5 bases). Germline CDR1 LGHNA, CDR2 YSLEER. The CDR3 has 13 residues. Trimming removed 1 base at V and 5 bases at J, with 5 bases between. CDR3 loop: CASSQGQNEKLFF. The CDR3 nucleotides are TGCGCCAGCAGCCAAGGACAGAATGAAAAACTGTTTTTT.

The sample holds a few counts of this clonotype. This rearrangement joins TRBV5-1 to TRBJ2-6; D call uncertain. CDR1 is SGHRS and CDR2 is YFSETQ in the germline V gene. The CDR3 length is 18 residues. V was clipped by 4 bases and J by 2 bases, with 19 bases between them. This CDR3 reads CASSVGSDLITGANVLTF. In nucleotides, the CDR3 is TGCGCCAGCAGCGTTGGGTCAGATCTTATTACTGGGGCCAACGTCCTGACTTTC. The full variable domain, in which reference TRBV5-1 and TRBJ2-6 provide the parts outside the CDR3, is KAGVTQTPRYLIKTRGQQVTLSCSPISGHRSVSWYQQTPGQGLQFLFEYFSETQRNKGNFPGRFSGRQFSNSRSEMNVSTLELGDSALYLCASSVGSDLITGANVLTFGAGSRLTVL.

V is TRBV7-9 and J is TRBJ1-5; 7 nucleotides line up with TRBD1. This CDR3 is built from 14 residues. Germline CDR1 SEHNR, CDR2 FQNEAQ (reference sequence). V lost 4 bases, J lost 5 bases, and 5 bases stayed unmatched. In DNA form, the CDR3 reads TGTGCCAGCAGCTCCGGGACAGCTGATCAGCCCCAGCATTTT. Translated: CASSSGTADQPQHF.

The chain links TRBV11-2 to TRBJ2-7, with no clear D. Deletions cut 5 bases from V and 6 bases from J, with 8 bases between. CDR1 and CDR2 (germline): SGHAT, FQNNGV. There are 11 residues in the CDR3. The CDR3 coding sequence is TGTGCCAGCAGCCTTCACAGCGAGCAGTACTTC. This encodes CASSLHSEQYF.

This clonotype was seen only a few times. The genes are TRBV6-2 or TRBV6-3 and TRBJ2-1, with D unclear. Germline V CDR1 and CDR2: MNHEY, SVGEGT. Trimming shortened V by 5 bases and J by 2 bases, and 16 bases separated the two germline ends. This CDR3 contains 16 residues. The CDR3 protein is CASSPRSLNTYNEQFF. CDR3 nucleotides: TGTGCCAGCAGTCCGAGGTCGCTAAACACCTACAATGAGCAGTTCTTC.

The gene calls are TRBV5-8 and TRBJ2-1; no firm D call. Germline V gives CDR1 SGHTS, CDR2 YDEGEE. The CDR3 contains 16 residues. The germline V and J ends were trimmed by 0 bases and 4 bases, with 14 bases remaining between them. The CDR3 nucleotides read TGTGCCAGCAGCTTGGTACTTCGGACCCAATACAATGAGCAGTTCTTC. Translated, it gives CASSLVLRTQYNEQFF.

The gene calls are TRBV7-8 and TRBJ2-1, with 8 bases that match TRBD2. V lost 1 base and J lost 5; bases outside the gene matches: 10. Germline CDR1 and CDR2: SGHVS and FQNEAQ. The CDR3 is 17 amino acids. Written as DNA, the CDR3 is TGTGCCAGCAGCTTAGTGAATGGCGGGGGGATTGACAATGAGCAGTTCTTC. Translated, it gives CASSLVNGGGIDNEQFF.

The sample holds one count of this clonotype. This rearrangement joins TRBV11-1 to TRBJ1-1; TRBD1 matches 7 bases. After removal of 5 bases from V and 3 bases from J, the junction contained 21 bases not matched to a gene. CDR1 and CDR2 (germline): SGHAT, FQDESV (reference sequence). This CDR3 is built from 19 residues. CDR3 in DNA: TGTGCCAGCAGCCCCCTTTTGATAGAGGGACAGCTCATGGACACTGAAGCTTTCTTT. This translates into CASSPLLIEGQLMDTEAFF.

This clonotype has a handful of counts. The J gene is TRBJ1-1, the V gene TRBV20-1; a weak D match, TRBD1 (6 bases). V shed 5 bases and J shed 5 bases, with 15 bases lying between them. Germline V gives CDR1 DFQATT, CDR2 SNEGSKA (reference sequence). This CDR3 region has 13 residues. CDR3 protein: CSAPGTLRTEAFF. The CDR3 bases are TGCAGTGCTCCCGGGACACTGAGGACTGAAGCTTTCTTT.

The chain carries TRBV5-1 and TRBJ2-1, with 7 bases identical to TRBD1. The CDR3 loop spans 15 amino acids. With 5 bases clipped from V and 5 bases from J, the junction kept 10 bases outside the gene matches. Germline V gene sequence: CDR1 SGHRS, CDR2 YFSETQ. The CDR3 DNA reads as TGCGCCAGCAGTTCTCCGGGACAGAGCCACAATGAGCAGTTCTTC. This encodes CASSSPGQSHNEQFF.

The chain employs TRBV29-1 and TRBJ2-7; 12 positions agree with TRBD2. The CDR3 is made up of 19 amino acids. Germline CDR1 and CDR2: SQVTM and ANQGSEA. The trim removed 0 bases at V and 2 bases at J, leaving 14 bases unmatched. The CDR3: CSVEERNARTSGAAYEQYF. For the CDR3, the DNA is TGCAGCGTTGAAGAACGAAATGCCCGGACTAGCGGGGCCGCCTACGAGCAGTACTTC.

This chain joins TRBV3-1 and TRBJ2-3; no firm D call. The CDR3 runs to 16 residues. Looked up from germline, CDR1 is LGHDT and CDR2 is YNNKEL (reference sequence). V dropped 4 bases and J dropped 0 bases, with 14 bases sitting between them. The CDR3 bases are TGTGCCAGCAGCCTCTGGGCGGACCGCAGCACAGATACGCAGTATTTT. Its translation is CASSLWADRSTDTQYF.

This clonotype was seen ten or more times. The rearrangement joins TRBV7-2 to TRBJ2-7; D ambiguous. This CDR3 is built from 16 residues. Trimming shortened V by 6 bases and J by 1 base, and 19 bases separated the two germline ends. CDR1 and CDR2 from the germline V gene are SGHTA and FQGNSA. The CDR3 loop is CASSPRSAVGSYEQYF. CDR3 sequence (DNA): TGTGCCAGCAGTCCGCGGTCGGCGGTGGGGTCCTACGAGCAGTACTTC.